These 17 T cell receptor beta chains originate from one sample sequenced in a study of cytomegalovirus exposure and HLA in healthy donors. This table comes from immunoSEQ multiplex PCR, and its TCRdb copy is limited to in-frame clones, with some not included. The table lists about 360,000 clones, roughly 89% of them singletons. The specimen was PBMCs. The receptors were sampled from a young woman in good health and CMV-seronegative.

The chain combines TRBV19 with TRBJ2-7, with 9 bases lining up with TRBD1. The CDR3 spans 16 residues. The V and J ends lost 3 bases and 5 bases, in that order; junction bases with no gene match: 11. Germline V CDR1 and CDR2: LNHDA, SQIVND (reference sequence). CDR3 sequence reads: CASSIQGGTGLDEQYF. CDR3 nucleotides: TGTGCCAGTAGTATTCAAGGAGGGACAGGGTTGGACGAGCAGTACTTC.

The chain uses TRBV27 and TRBJ2-7, with 8 bases lining up with TRBD2. This CDR3 has 15 residues. V was clipped by 3 bases and J by 4 bases; unmatched bases: 8. CDR1 MNHEY and CDR2 SMNVEV come from the germline V gene (reference sequence). The CDR3 region is CASSLERGSSYEQYF. CDR3 nucleotide sequence: TGTGCCAGCAGTTTGGAGCGGGGGTCATCGTACGAGCAGTACTTC.

The genes are TRBV28 and TRBJ1-5, with 7 bases identical to TRBD1. The J segment lost 6 bases and the V segment lost 7 bases, leaving 6 bases of the junction unmatched. Germline V gene sequence: CDR1 MDHEN, CDR2 SYDVKM. This CDR3 spans 13 amino acids. CDR3: CASIGQVRQPQHF. The DNA of the CDR3 is TGTGCCAGCATAGGACAGGTTCGTCAGCCCCAGCATTTT. The entire variable domain, with the rest obtained from reference TRBV28 and TRBJ1-5, is as follows: DVKVTQSSRYLVKRTGEKVFLECVQDMDHENMFWYRQDPGLGLRLIYFSYDVKMKEKGDIPEGYSVSREKKERFSLILESASTNQTSMYLCASIGQVRQPQHFGDGTRLSIL.

J is TRBJ2-6 and V is TRBV2; 10 nucleotides align to TRBD1. Germline lookup yields CDR1 SNHLY and CDR2 FYNNEI. CDR3 length: 16 residues. V shed 7 bases and J 4 bases; nucleotides not matched to a gene: 7. CDR3 nucleotides: TGTGCCAGCACTGGACAGGGGGTCCGCGGGGCCAACGTCCTGACTTTC. This translates into CASTGQGVRGANVLTF. Complete variable domain (other parts from reference TRBV2 and TRBJ2-6): EPEVTQTPSHQVTQMGQEVILRCVPISNHLYFYWYRQILGQKVEFLVSFYNNEISEKSEIFDDQFSVERPDGSNFTLKIRSTKLEDSAMYFCASTGQGVRGANVLTFGAGSRLTVL.

The chain is built from TRBV5-6 and TRBJ2-7; D remains unclear. Germline CDR1 reads SGHDT; CDR2 reads YYEEEE. The length of the CDR3 is 14 residues. V gave up 4 bases and J gave up 4 bases, with 15 bases separating them. The CDR3 DNA follows: TGTGCCAGCAGCATCTTAGAGAATTCATACGAGCAGTACTTC. Translating it yields CASSILENSYEQYF. Full variable domain (rest looked up from reference TRBV5-6 and TRBJ2-7): DAGVTQSPTHLIKTRGQQVTLRCSPKSGHDTVSWYQQALGQGPQFIFQYYEEEERQRGNFPDRFSGHQFPNYSSELNVNALLLGDSALYLCASSILENSYEQYFGPGTRLTVT.

The chain carries TRBV15 and TRBJ2-2, with TRBD2 identical over 10 bases. The ends lost 2 bases at V and 3 bases at J; junction bases unmatched: 6. The CDR3 runs to 17 residues. Per the germline V gene, CDR1 is LNHNV and CDR2 is YYDKDF (reference sequence). The CDR3 DNA sequence: TGTGCCACCAGCAGACCTCGCGGGACTAGCGACACCGGGGAGCTGTTTTTT. It is translated as CATSRPRGTSDTGELFF.

The chain carries TRBV2 and TRBJ2-3; 9 nucleotides align to TRBD2. Germline-derived CDR1 and CDR2 are SNHLY and FYNNEI. The CDR3 runs to 14 residues. V trimming: 6 bases; J trimming: 2 bases; junction bases outside the gene matches: 3. This CDR3 is CASRRLADTDTQYF. The DNA for the CDR3 is TGTGCCAGCAGAAGACTAGCGGACACAGATACGCAGTATTTT.

This chain connects TRBV5-1 to TRBJ1-5; 8 bases align to TRBD1. Germline V gene lookup returns CDR1 SGHRS and CDR2 YFSETQ. The CDR3 length is 14 residues. J was trimmed by 6 bases and V by 4 bases; bases with no gene match: 6. The CDR3 coding sequence is TGCGCCAGCAGCCACGGACAGGGTAGTCAGCCCCAGCATTTT. It yields the protein CASSHGQGSQPQHF.

The chain joins TRBV6-5 to TRBJ1-2; no definite D call. Trimming cost V 4 bases and J 4 bases, with 7 bases left between them. Germline CDR1 and CDR2: MNHEY and SVGAGI. The CDR3 extends over 12 amino acids. This CDR3 is CASSSLAYGYTF. The DNA of the CDR3 is TGTGCCAGCAGTTCCCTGGCCTATGGCTACACCTTC.

The J gene is TRBJ2-5, the V gene TRBV5-8, with D hard to call. Germline V gene data show CDR1 as SGHTS and CDR2 as YDEGEE. V was cut by 2 bases and J by 7 bases, with 9 bases left in between. This CDR3 comprises 12 residues. Written as DNA, the CDR3 is TGTGCCAGCAGCTTCCCTAGGCCGACCCAGTACTTC. Translating gives CASSFPRPTQYF.

The chain recombines TRBV5-4 with TRBJ1-5, with D possibly being TRBD1 (6 bases). V gave up 4 bases and J gave up 5 bases, with 13 bases separating them. CDR1 and CDR2 from the germline V gene are SGHNT and YYREEE (reference sequence). This CDR3 is built from 14 residues. This CDR3 reads CASSRGGQDQPQHF. The CDR3 DNA reads TGTGCCAGCAGCCGGGGGGGGCAAGATCAGCCCCAGCATTTT.

This chain links TRBV5-6 with TRBJ1-1, with a weak D call TRBD1 (6 bases). CDR1 and CDR2 (germline): SGHDT, YYEEEE. The CDR3 runs 14 residues. V was clipped by 2 bases and J by 0 bases, with 8 bases between them. CDR3 DNA sequence: TGTGCCAGCAGCTTCGGACAGATGAACACTGAAGCTTTCTTT. Amino acids: CASSFGQMNTEAFF.

This clone was seen only once. The rearrangement uses TRBV27 and TRBJ2-2; 9 positions match TRBD1. Trimming removed 4 bases from V and 6 bases from J; junction bases left unmatched: 15. Per the germline V gene, CDR1 is MNHEY and CDR2 is SMNVEV (reference sequence). The CDR3 is 18 amino acids. The CDR3 region is CASSYSPWDREKAGELFF. The DNA for the CDR3 is TGTGCCAGCAGTTATTCACCCTGGGACAGGGAAAAAGCCGGGGAGCTGTTTTTT.

The V gene is TRBV6-6, the J gene TRBJ1-5; 8 nucleotides align to TRBD1. The CDR3 covers 16 residues. Unmatched junction bases numbered 6, after V lost 2 bases and J lost 3 bases. CDR1 is MNHNY, CDR2 SVGAGI, per germline (reference sequence). The CDR3 spells CASSYPDRATNQPQHF. The CDR3, as DNA: TGTGCCAGCAGTTACCCGGACAGGGCCACCAATCAGCCCCAGCATTTT.

J is TRBJ2-1 and V is TRBV5-1, with TRBD2 as a possible D gene (6 bases). Per germline, CDR1 SGHRS and CDR2 YFSETQ. The CDR3 is made up of 14 amino acids. Deletions cut 4 bases from V and 8 bases from J, with 16 bases between. Here the CDR3 DNA reads TGCGCCAGCAGCCTGACTGGGGGGTTGCATGAGCAGTTCTTC. Protein: CASSLTGGLHEQFF.

The chain is built from TRBV5-1 and TRBJ2-1, with 8 bases matching TRBD1. This CDR3 region has 13 residues. Looked up from germline, CDR1 is SGHRS and CDR2 is YFSETQ. Unmatched junction bases numbered 1, after V lost 0 bases and J lost 8 bases. CDR3 in amino acids: CASSLDRGDEQFF. The DNA for the CDR3 is TGCGCCAGCAGCTTGGACAGGGGGGATGAGCAGTTCTTC.

The rearrangement joins TRBV11-2 to TRBJ2-7; TRBD1 aligns across 8 bases. This CDR3 comprises 17 residues. V gave up 1 base and J gave up 6 bases; unmatched junction bases: 14. Germline loops: CDR1 SGHAT, CDR2 FQNNGV. CDR3 DNA sequence: TGTGCCAGCAGCTTAGTATCGGGACAGGCTATTGGTGGCGAGCAGTACTTC. Its protein product is CASSLVSGQAIGGEQYF. The whole variable domain, remainder taken from reference TRBV11-2 and TRBJ2-7, is EAGVAQSPRYKIIEKRQSVAFWCNPISGHATLYWYQQILGQGPKLLIQFQNNGVVDDSQLPKDRFSAERLKGVDSTLKIQPAKLEDSAVYLCASSLVSGQAIGGEQYFGPGTRLTVT.